These T cell receptor beta chains were read from a single sample in a study of cytomegalovirus exposure and HLA in healthy donors. Repertoires were generated with immunoSEQ multiplex PCR, while TCRdb's copy carries only in-frame clones and drops some. Of more than 80,000 clones listed, about four fifths are singletons. Material: PBMCs. Source of these receptors: a woman between 70 and 85 years old in good health and CMV-seropositive. CDR3s include the opening cysteine and the closing phenylalanine or tryptophan. A D gene is named only where the DNA matches it firmly. Where a row states a size, it is once, few, many or the class of an expanded clone; other rows omit it.

TGTGCCAGCAGCGACGACAGGAATTTGATCTATGGCTACACCTTC	CASSDDRNLIYGYTF	TRBV6-1	TRBJ1-2	NA	15	NA
TGTGCCAGCAGCCCCCGGACAGGGGCCTATGGCTACACCTTC	CASSPRTGAYGYTF	TRBV14	TRBJ1-2	NA	14	TRBD1
TGCAGCGTTGAAAGGTTAGCGGGAGGGCGAGGTGAGCAGTTCTTC	CSVERLAGGRGEQFF	TRBV29-1	TRBJ2-1	few	15	TRBD2
TGTGCCAGCAGCCCACTGGGACTAGCGGGAGTCGAGCAGTACTTC	CASSPLGLAGVEQYF	TRBV9	TRBJ2-7	NA	15	TRBD2
TGTGCCAGCAGGCACAGGGGGCGAGACTATGGCTACACCTTC	CASRHRGRDYGYTF	TRBV28	TRBJ1-2	NA	14	TRBD1
TGCAGTGCCGGGACTAGCGGGACCCAGTACTTC	CSAGTSGTQYF	TRBV20-1	TRBJ2-5	NA	11	TRBD2
TGTGCCAGCAGCCAGCCGGGGGGGGCTTCTGGAAACACCATATATTTT	CASSQPGGASGNTIYF	TRBV4-2	TRBJ1-3	NA	16	NA
TGTGCCAGCAGCTTCGGACAGGGGGGTAATCAGCCCCAGCATTTT	CASSFGQGGNQPQHF	TRBV27	TRBJ1-5	NA	15	TRBD1
TGTGCCAGACACAGGGGTTCCTACGAGCAGTACTTC	CARHRGSYEQYF	TRBV19	TRBJ2-7	NA	12	TRBD1
TGTGCCAGCAGTTTAGCCGGAGCCGCGAACACCGGGGAGCTGTTTTTT	CASSLAGAANTGELFF	TRBV27	TRBJ2-2	NA	16	NA
TGTGCCAGCAGCTTAGGGGGGGGCGGTGCGGAGCAGTACTTC	CASSLGGGGAEQYF	TRBV7-3	TRBJ2-7	NA	14	NA
TGTGCCAGCCGCCAGTACACCGGGGAGCTGTTTTTT	CASRQYTGELFF	TRBV2	TRBJ2-2	NA	12	NA
TGTGCCAGCAGTCGACAGGGAACTAATGAAAAACTGTTTTTT	CASSRQGTNEKLFF	TRBV28	TRBJ1-4	NA	14	TRBD1
TGCGCCAGCACGCTGGACAGGGGGCTCGAGCAGTACTTC	CASTLDRGLEQYF	TRBV5-1	TRBJ2-7	NA	13	TRBD1
TGCGCCAGCAGCTGGCGGCTGACGGACAATGAGCAGTTCTTC	CASSWRLTDNEQFF	TRBV4-1	TRBJ2-1	NA	14	NA
TGTTCCAGCAGCTTAGCTGCGGGGGCTAGAAACAATGAGCAGTTCTTC	CSSSLAAGARNNEQFF	TRBV7-9	TRBJ2-1	few	16	NA
TGTGCCAGCAGCTACGAGGGACAGGGCCTTCAGCCCCAGCATTTT	CASSYEGQGLQPQHF	TRBV7-2	TRBJ1-5	NA	15	TRBD1
TGCGCCAGCGAGCCGGGACAGGGATCTATCAATGAGCAGTTCTTC	CASEPGQGSINEQFF	TRBV4-1	TRBJ2-1	NA	15	TRBD1
TGTGCCATCAGTGAGCGGCAGGGGGCTGAGTCTAATGAAAAACTGTTTTTT	CAISERQGAESNEKLFF	TRBV10-3	TRBJ1-4	NA	17	TRBD1
TGTGCCAGCAGTTTATGGCTAGCGGGAGACGTCTACAATGAGCAGTTCTTC	CASSLWLAGDVYNEQFF	TRBV27	TRBJ2-1	NA	17	TRBD2
TGTGCCAGTAGTATAGGGACTACCACCTACAATGAGCAGTTCTTC	CASSIGTTTYNEQFF	TRBV19	TRBJ2-1	NA	15	NA
TGTGCCAGCACCCCACCGGACAGACACACCGGGGAGCTGTTTTTT	CASTPPDRHTGELFF	TRBV28	TRBJ2-2	NA	15	NA
TGCGCCAGCAGCCCCAGGACAGGGGGAAATTCACCCCTCCACTTT	CASSPRTGGNSPLHF	TRBV5-1	TRBJ1-6	NA	15	TRBD1
TGCGCCAGCAGCGGAAGAGGGGGAGAGACCCAGTACTTC	CASSGRGGETQYF	TRBV4-3	TRBJ2-5	NA	13	NA
TGTGCCAGCAGCCCGACCCCAACGTCCGGGGAGACCCAGTACTTC	CASSPTPTSGETQYF	TRBV7-9	TRBJ2-5	once	15	NA
TGTGCCAGCAGCAGACAGGGGCTTGGCTACGAGCAGTACTTC	CASSRQGLGYEQYF	TRBV7-9	TRBJ2-7	NA	14	TRBD1
TGTGCCAGCGCCGCCGGGACAGGGGTTTCACCCCTCCACTTT	CASAAGTGVSPLHF	TRBV2	TRBJ1-6	once	14	TRBD1
TGCGCCAGCAGCCAAGATCGGGGGACAGCCTATGGCTACACCTTC	CASSQDRGTAYGYTF	TRBV4-1	TRBJ1-2	once	15	TRBD1
TGCGCCAGCAGCCGAGGAGTAGCGGATGAGCAGTTCTTC	CASSRGVADEQFF	TRBV4-1	TRBJ2-1	once	13	NA
TGTGCCAGCAGCCAACGGGAGACTGGGGCCAACGTCCTGACTTTC	CASSQRETGANVLTF	TRBV14	TRBJ2-6	NA	15	NA
TGTGCCAGCAGTTCTCCCGACAGGAACTCCTACGAGCAGTACTTC	CASSSPDRNSYEQYF	TRBV28	TRBJ2-7	NA	15	NA
TGTGCCAGCAGTTACATGGGAGCGAGCAATCAGCCCCAGCATTTT	CASSYMGASNQPQHF	TRBV6-6	TRBJ1-5	NA	15	NA
TGTGCCAGCAGTTACTCGACTAGCGGGAGTGTCTACGAGCAGTACTTC	CASSYSTSGSVYEQYF	TRBV6-5	TRBJ2-7	few	16	TRBD2
TGTGCCAGCAGCGTAAGAGGGACTGGCGGGGAGCTGTTTTTT	CASSVRGTGGELFF	TRBV5-4	TRBJ2-2	NA	14	NA
TGTGCCAGCAGTTCAGGGGGGTTTAGCAATCAGCCCCAGCATTTT	CASSSGGFSNQPQHF	TRBV28	TRBJ1-5	NA	15	TRBD1
TGTGCCAGCAGCTTGGTGGGGGCGGCTGATTCACCCCTCCACTTT	CASSLVGAADSPLHF	TRBV5-6	TRBJ1-6	NA	15	NA
TGCAGTGCTAGAGATGAGGATGAGCAGTTCTTC	CSARDEDEQFF	TRBV20-1	TRBJ2-1	NA	11	NA
TGTGCCAGCTCCCTCACAGGGGAAGAGACCCAGTACTTC	CASSLTGEETQYF	TRBV18	TRBJ2-5	NA	13	TRBD1
TGTGCCAGCAGCTTACTAGCGGGGGACGAGCAGTACTTC	CASSLLAGDEQYF	TRBV7-9	TRBJ2-7	NA	13	TRBD2
TGTGCCAGCAAAAACAGGCATCCAGGAGGGGGCTACACCTTC	CASKNRHPGGGYTF	TRBV5-6	TRBJ1-2	few	14	NA